This section outlines one T cell receptor beta chain sequence together with its context. The germline gives CDR1 LGHDT, CDR2 YNNKEL (reference sequence). After removal of 6 bases from V and 5 bases from J, the junction contained 7 bases not matched to a gene. The CDR3 runs to 14 residues. This record belongs to a study of blood T cell repertoires in COVID-19. Study context: Donors in the United States, Italy and Spain gave samples during acute or convalescent COVID-19. PBMCs, B-cell-depleted T cells, or T cells provided the cDNA or gDNA that made up the material.

Original data processing: Estimation of nucleated cell counts was performed using reference gene primer amplification. TCRdb's copy holds only in-frame clones and misses some; the assay was immunoSEQ multiplex PCR. That table furnishes V, J and clone size, whereas the DNA furnished D and trimming. Of tens of thousands of clones listed, 80% to 90% were seen once; the top ten hold 0.9% to 1.5%. V and J are TRBV3-1 (or the pseudogene TRBV3-2) and TRBJ1-2, with 9 positions matching TRBD1. Sequenced: peripheral blood. This sequence was found in a man between 35 and 55 years old with acute or convalescent COVID-19. For the CDR3, the DNA is TGTGCCAGCAGGTCGACAGGGGGAAGGTATGGCTACACCTTC. This sequence encodes CASRSTGGRYGYTF.